This is a list of T cell receptor beta chains from one sample in a study of response to subunit inactivated influenza vaccine. MiXCR, applied by TCRdb to the RT-PCR reads, yields one record per CDR3 protein. This table holds 150,000 to 200,000 distinct CDR3 sequences, 7.5% to 10% found once. Specimen: non-naive T cells sorted from PBMCs, collected on the day of vaccination. These receptors originate from a middle-aged man who received an inactivated influenza vaccine. CDR3s include the opening cysteine and the closing phenylalanine or tryptophan. A D gene is named only where the DNA matches it firmly. Clone size is not always given. Where it is, it says once, few, many or a class for expanded clones.

D gene	clone size	V gene	J gene	CDR3 DNA	CDR3 protein
NA	NA	TRBV4-1	TRBJ2-1	TGCGCCAGCAGCCAGGGGCTAGCGATAACCTACAATGAGCAGTTCTTC	CASSQGLAITYNEQFF
TRBD2	few	TRBV24-1	TRBJ2-1	TGTGCCACCAGTGATTCTCCGGGACTAGCGGGAGGTTCTAATGAGCAGTTCTTC	CATSDSPGLAGGSNEQFF
NA	many	TRBV15	TRBJ2-1	TGTGCCACCAGCAGAGTAGGCCGGAGGAATGAGCAGTTCTTC	CATSRVGRRNEQFF
NA	NA	TRBV5-1	TRBJ2-7	TGCGCCAGCAGCTTAAACGGGGGAAACGAGCAGTACTTC	CASSLNGGNEQYF
TRBD1	many	TRBV7-2	TRBJ2-7	TGTGCCAGCAGCAGCGACAGGGGGTCCTACTCCTACGAGCAGTACTTC	CASSSDRGSYSYEQYF
NA	NA	TRBV6-2/TRBV6-3	TRBJ1-4	TGTGCCAGCAGTCACATCTTGGACGGTGAAAAACTGTTTTTT	CASSHILDGEKLFF
NA	few	TRBV12-3/TRBV12-4	TRBJ2-1	TGTGCCAGCAGTTCGTCGACAGTCTACAATGAGCAGTTCTTC	CASSSSTVYNEQFF
NA	NA	TRBV4-2	TRBJ1-6	TGTGCCAGCAGCTCGTGGGGTGCGAATAATTCACCCCTCCACTTT	CASSSWGANNSPLHF
NA	few	TRBV25-1	TRBJ2-4	TGTGCCAGCAGTGAACTGGGGAACATTCAGTACTTC	CASSELGNIQYF
NA	many	TRBV20-1	TRBJ1-6	TGCAGTGCTACAGGGCGAAGTGGATCACCCCTCCACTTT	CSATGRSGSPLHF
TRBD2	few	TRBV6-2/TRBV6-3	TRBJ2-1	TGTGCCAGCAGTTATGCCCCGACTAGCGGGAGGGCAAAGGGTTACAATGAGCAGTTCTTC	CASSYAPTSGRAKGYNEQFF
TRBD1	many	TRBV11-3	TRBJ2-2	TGTGCCAGCAGCCTTTTCGGACAGGGAAACACCGGGGAGCTGTTTTTT	CASSLFGQGNTGELFF
TRBD2	few	TRBV16	TRBJ2-7	TGTGCCAGCAGCCAATGGCTAGCGGGAGCCGGGGAATCCGAGCAGTACTTC	CASSQWLAGAGESEQYF
TRBD2	NA	TRBV28	TRBJ2-1	TGTGCCAGCAGGAGGACTAGCGTAAATGAGCAGTTCTTC	CASRRTSVNEQFF
NA	NA	TRBV3-1	TRBJ1-2	TGTGCCAGCAGCCAAGAGCAACATGGCTACACCTTC	CASSQEQHGYTF
NA	NA	TRBV30	TRBJ1-3	TGTGCCTGGAGTGTATACACCTCTGGAAACACCATATATTTT	CAWSVYTSGNTIYF
TRBD2	few	TRBV6-2/TRBV6-3	TRBJ2-1	TGTGCCAGCAGAAGACTAGCGGGGGGCTACAATGAGCAGTTCTTC	CASRRLAGGYNEQFF
TRBD2	NA	TRBV11-1	TRBJ2-7	TGTGCCAGCAGCTTACCGCGGGGACTAGCGGGAGGGTTCTCCTACGAGCAGTACTTC	CASSLPRGLAGGFSYEQYF
TRBD1	NA	TRBV27	TRBJ1-2	TGTGCCAGCACTTCGGGGACAGGGTATTTTAGGGGCTACACCTTC	CASTSGTGYFRGYTF
NA	many	TRBV11-2	TRBJ2-1	TGTGCCAGCCCCAACCAGGGAAATCACAATGAGCAGTTCTTC	CASPNQGNHNEQFF
TRBD2	NA	TRBV4-3	TRBJ2-3	TGCGCCAGCAGCCTCACGGGAGGGGGGGGAGATACGCAGTATTTT	CASSLTGGGGDTQYF
NA	NA	TRBV30	TRBJ2-5	TGTGCCTGGAAAAAGCGGCTGCTCCAAGAGACCCAGTACTTC	CAWKKRLLQETQYF
NA	NA	TRBV19	TRBJ2-7	TGTGCCAGTAGTAAGGCAAAAGGTCTCGAGCAGTACTTC	CASSKAKGLEQYF
NA	few	TRBV12-3/TRBV12-4	TRBJ1-1	TGTGCCAGCAGTTTATCCCAGGGGAACACTGAAGCTTTCTTT	CASSLSQGNTEAFF
TRBD1	many	TRBV5-1	TRBJ2-7	TGCGCCAGCAGCTTGGTACAGGGGGACGAGCAGTACTTC	CASSLVQGDEQYF
TRBD1	many	TRBV7-2	TRBJ2-1	TGTGCCAGCAGGACAGGGTTTTTCAATGAGCAGTTCTTC	CASRTGFFNEQFF
TRBD1	few	TRBV6-2/TRBV6-3	TRBJ1-6	TGTGCCAGCAGCCCTCTGAGGACAGGGGCTAATTCACCCCTCCACTTT	CASSPLRTGANSPLHF